This is a list of T cell receptor beta chains from one sample in a study of blood T cell repertoires in COVID-19. This table comes from immunoSEQ multiplex PCR, and its TCRdb copy is limited to in-frame clones, with some not included. The sample yields about 360,000 clones, 88% seen once. Sequencing used PBMCs or T cells enriched from blood (not recorded which). These receptors were taken from a woman in her thirties or forties with acute COVID-19. Each CDR3 is given with its conserved first and last residue. Each record gives: J gene, D gene, V gene, clone size, CDR3 DNA, CDR3 protein. The D gene is left open where the match is weak. Size is stated for part of the rows, as once, few or many counts, or as a class when the clone is expanded.

TRBJ1-6,NA,TRBV5-8,NA,TGTGCCAGCAGCGCGAAAAGACAGAATAATTCACCCCTCCACTTT,CASSAKRQNNSPLHF
TRBJ2-5,NA,TRBV4-1,NA,TGCGCCAGCAGCCAAGGTGACTACCAAGAGACCCAGTACTTC,CASSQGDYQETQYF
TRBJ1-1,NA,TRBV6-5,NA,TGTGCCAGCAGGGGGGGGCCGGTCACTGAAGCTTTCTTT,CASRGGPVTEAFF
TRBJ1-5,NA,TRBV11-2,NA,TGTGCCAGCAGCTCTGGCACGGGTTATGACAATCAGCCCCAGCATTTT,CASSSGTGYDNQPQHF
TRBJ1-2,NA,TRBV11-2,NA,TGTGCCAGCGGCAGGTCAAACTATGGCTACACCTTC,CASGRSNYGYTF
TRBJ1-1,TRBD1,TRBV30,NA,TGTGCCGCTCGGGACAGGGGGCGCGGGAAAACTGAAGCTTTCTTT,CAARDRGRGKTEAFF
TRBJ1-3,NA,TRBV3-1/TRBV3-2,NA,TGTGCCAGCAGCACAACAGGTAGAGGAAACACCATATATTTT,CASSTTGRGNTIYF
TRBJ1-4,TRBD1,TRBV7-9,NA,TGTGCCAGCAGCCTCGGACAGGCACCTAATGAAAAACTGTTTTTT,CASSLGQAPNEKLFF
TRBJ1-1,TRBD1,TRBV27,NA,TGTGCCAGCAGTTCCACAGGGGGGGGCACTGAAGCTTTCTTT,CASSSTGGGTEAFF
TRBJ2-2,NA,TRBV6-5,NA,TGTGCCAGCAGTTACCGTGAGGGAGTGGACACCGGGGAGCTGTTTTTT,CASSYREGVDTGELFF
TRBJ2-7,NA,TRBV12-3/TRBV12-4,NA,TGTGCCAGCAGGCCGGCCGAGACATACGAGCAGTACTTC,CASRPAETYEQYF
TRBJ1-2,TRBD1,TRBV18,NA,TGTGCCAGCTCACTCTCTCCCGAGGGGGCCGAGGGCTACACCTTC,CASSLSPEGAEGYTF
TRBJ1-2,NA,TRBV2,NA,TGTGCCAGCGGGGGCGACGGGCTAACAGACACCTTC,CASGGDGLTDTF
TRBJ2-5,NA,TRBV12-3/TRBV12-4,NA,TGTGCCAGCAGTTTGCCGGGGTGGGAGACCCAGTACTTC,CASSLPGWETQYF
TRBJ2-1,NA,TRBV12-5,once,TGTGCTAGTGGTTTGGTAGGGACCGGAGGGAGAACCTACAATGAGCAGTTCTTC,CASGLVGTGGRTYNEQFF
TRBJ2-1,NA,TRBV7-6,NA,TGTGCCAGCAGCTCCCGAACGGGCAATGAGCAGTTCTTC,CASSSRTGNEQFF